The present T cell receptor (beta chain) was sequenced within a study of breast tumors, draining lymph nodes, adjacent tissues. One entry per CDR3 protein results from TCRdb running MiXCR on the multiplex PCR reads. Of around 120,000 distinct CDR3 sequences listed, nearly 20% were seen once; the top ten hold about 3.7%. Worth noting for this clonotype: Its matching antigen is unknown.

Study-wide results and limits: Most tumor T cells seemingly derive from lymph node, then expand in tumor. Tumor and nontumor repertoires were significantly more similar in luminal-like than in basal-like breast cancer.

Axillary draining lymph nodes of breast cancer patients supplied the node samples. V was pared by 8 bases and J by 4 bases, with 25 bases between. The CDR3 length is 17 residues. CDR1 and CDR2 from the germline V gene are MNHEY and SMNVEV (reference sequence). The clonotype was recovered from a female donor with breast cancer. Some clones in this sample may be carry-over from other donors' samples. Sample: axillary lymph node tissue. The gene calls are TRBV27 and TRBJ2-3; perhaps D is TRBD1 or TRBD2 (5 bases each). Written as DNA, the CDR3 is TGTGCCAGCGGCCCCCTTCCAGGGTCGAGGGCGGCAGATACGCAGTATTTT. It is translated as CASGPLPGSRAADTQYF.